This T cell receptor beta chain came from a study of T cells in tuberculosis. TCRdb's table, derived via immunoSEQ multiplex PCR, lists solely in-frame clones and lacks some. This table has some 5,500 clones, over 95% appearing once. Concerning this clone: The antigen remains unidentified.

Time point in this sample: new active TB diagnosis, blood taken before or within 7 days of starting treatment. Overall study results and limits: A GMM-specific repertoire classifier reached 80% to 90% accuracy, AUROC about 0.87.

The receptor was isolated from an adult with tuberculosis. Sequenced material: PBMCs, taken at tuberculosis diagnosis.

The CDR3 DNA sequence: TGCGCCAGCAGCTCCATGGGGAGGTACACTGAAGCTTTCTTT. It is translated as CASSSMGRYTEAFF. This chain joins TRBV5-1 and TRBJ1-1, with D hard to call. The CDR3 covers 14 residues. The V end lost 3 bases, the J end lost 3 bases, and 12 bases lay between the germline ends. The germline V gene has CDR1 SGHRS and CDR2 YFSETQ.